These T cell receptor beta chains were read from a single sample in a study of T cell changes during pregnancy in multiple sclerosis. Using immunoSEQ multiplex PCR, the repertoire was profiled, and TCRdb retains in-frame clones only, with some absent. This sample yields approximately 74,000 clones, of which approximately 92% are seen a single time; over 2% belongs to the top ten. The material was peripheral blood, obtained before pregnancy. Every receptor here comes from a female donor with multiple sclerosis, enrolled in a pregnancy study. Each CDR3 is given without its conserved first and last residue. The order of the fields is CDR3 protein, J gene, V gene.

ASSLESVVTRLYGYT TRBJ1-2 TRBV7-8
ASSILTGSVYGYT TRBJ1-2 TRBV19
ASSVRTGSQETQY TRBJ2-5 TRBV6-1
ASSGGQDFNQPQH TRBJ1-5 TRBV6-1
ASSLVGTGGIGELF TRBJ2-2 TRBV28
ASSVGQGRLDTQY TRBJ2-3 TRBV6-1
ATSRAGQGPTYEQY TRBJ2-7 TRBV15
ASSLVRSTDTQY TRBJ2-3 TRBV5-6
ASSPKLAGALEQY TRBJ2-7 TRBV7-2
ASSLASGRPGTGELF TRBJ2-2 TRBV27
ASSELAGGLGTYEQY TRBJ2-7 TRBV6-1
ASSPPGGRGLDTQY TRBJ2-3 TRBV11-3
ASGLAGGPSYNEQF TRBJ2-1 TRBV19
ASRAYRSSNEKLF TRBJ1-4 TRBV2
ASSARWEHATGELF TRBJ2-2 TRBV4-3
ASSQGLAGAQETQY TRBJ2-5 TRBV6-6
ASSLAGLAGGQGIQY TRBJ2-4 TRBV7-9
SVPGQGLFGANVLT TRBJ2-6 TRBV29-1
ASSQGMEENEQF TRBJ2-1 TRBV4-2
ASSPVRLRSGANVLT TRBJ2-6 TRBV7-6
ASSQGTGSGNTIY TRBJ1-3 TRBV4-1
ASSSGGSTQF TRBJ2-1 TRBV13
ASSPSGIYEQY TRBJ2-7 TRBV27
ASSLYWVGSRNEQF TRBJ2-1 TRBV13
AISESSGEADTQY TRBJ2-3 TRBV10-3
ASSQVVGTNSGNTIY TRBJ1-3 TRBV4-1
SVVLGRSGETQY TRBJ2-5 TRBV29-1
ASSPPGQTLYGYT TRBJ1-2 TRBV4-3
ASSIEGPTNEKLF TRBJ1-4 TRBV19
SARELEAQY TRBJ2-5 TRBV20-1
ASRQGLATNEKLF TRBJ1-4 TRBV27
ASRPQGASTGELF TRBJ2-2 TRBV11-2
ASSLWTPGQGYGYT TRBJ1-2 TRBV28
ASSPEFSRSSGNTIY TRBJ1-3 TRBV5-5
ASSLSSTNQPQH TRBJ1-5 TRBV27
ASSWAQREAGYEQF TRBJ2-1 TRBV5-1
ASSATSGISNEQF TRBJ2-1 TRBV6-5
ASSQVGPDTQY TRBJ2-3 TRBV4-1
AWGTGGGTDTQY TRBJ2-3 TRBV30
ASSQDNLAGALEQF TRBJ2-1 TRBV14
ASSPRWTNGANVLT TRBJ2-6 TRBV27
ASSLGASYGLAGGRPTDTQY TRBJ2-3 TRBV27
ATSIDRLAGGLGANVLT TRBJ2-6 TRBV15
ASSSDRAYEQY TRBJ2-7 TRBV18
ASSTTPDYGYT TRBJ1-2 TRBV18
ASSPQGMGETQY TRBJ2-5 TRBV27
ASSQYTGAVYGYT TRBJ1-2 TRBV4-3
ASSSDRGSREKLF TRBJ1-4 TRBV7-2
ASSQRQGDMNYGYT TRBJ1-2 TRBV4-1
ASSLNSNYGYT TRBJ1-2 TRBV11-3
ASSLVPGPQETQY TRBJ2-5 TRBV7-7
ASSPAGQGFGEQY TRBJ2-7 TRBV9
ASITAGGARYGYT TRBJ1-2 TRBV19
ASSPQGNEQY TRBJ2-7 TRBV18
ASSPSGISGDTQY TRBJ2-3 TRBV18
ASGPRAGPYNEQF TRBJ2-1 TRBV5-6
ASSELRGEQF TRBJ2-1 TRBV9
ASSGGLFVT TRBJ1-2 TRBV25-1